This T cell receptor (beta chain) was profiled in a study of shared clonotypes between healthy human individuals. Libraries were prepared by immunoSEQ multiplex PCR; TCRdb keeps only in-frame clonotypes and omits some of them. This sample has 2 million to 2.5 million clones; around 93% occur once, and the top ten carry more than 0.35%. The study's findings and limits: Blood alone was sampled, and tissue repertoires likely differ. How much donors shared clonotypes was expected to be affected by sequencing depth.

V was clipped by 3 bases and J by 2 bases, with 11 bases between them. This CDR3 comprises 15 residues. CDR1 is MNHEY, CDR2 SMNVEV, per germline (reference sequence). Points on this clone: Its cognate antigen is unknown.

The specimen sequenced was naive CD4+ T cells from PBMCs. Specified subset: CD45RA+ positively selected. The TCR comes from a man aged 18 to 29 in good health. Some clones in this sample may be carry-over from other donors' samples. The chain combines TRBV27 with TRBJ2-1; D is uncertain. CDR3 nucleotides: TGTGCCAGCAGTTTGGCCGACGGAGCCTACAATGAGCAGTTCTTC. Translated, it gives CASSLADGAYNEQFF.